This T cell receptor beta chain stems from a study of blood T cell repertoires in COVID-19. Study summary: The analysed material was cDNA or gDNA that came from T cells, B-cell-depleted T cells, or PBMCs.

This table comes from immunoSEQ multiplex PCR, and its TCRdb copy is limited to in-frame clones, with some not included. The table includes 250,000 or so clones, around 93% detected once. The germline V gene encodes CDR1 KGHSH and CDR2 LQKENI. V lost 2 bases to trimming and J lost 1 base; unmatched junction nucleotides: 3. CDR3 length: 15 amino acids. On this clone: The sample holds other DNA sequences that translate to the same CDR3.

The sequenced sample consisted of PBMCs or T cells enriched from blood (not recorded which). J is TRBJ1-1 and V is TRBV18; 8 nucleotides agree with TRBD1. The sequence was collected from a human donor in a cohort exposed to, infected with or recovered from COVID-19 (not recorded which). The donor label of this sample is uncertain. DNA of the CDR3: TGTGCCAGCTCACCAAGGACAGGGCAGAACACTGAAGCTTTCTTT. Its protein product is CASSPRTGQNTEAFF.